Listed below are T cell receptor beta chains from one sample, sequenced in a study of T cells expressing NK-cell markers. TCRdb re-called the 5' RACE reads and catalogs CDR3 proteins one per entry, DNA excluded. This table holds a few hundred thousand distinct CDR3 sequences. Material: blood T cells: a sorted CD56 or NKG2C T cell subset, CD4+ or CD8+ T cells, or bulk PBMC T cells (not recorded which). The receptors shown here come from a man between 18 and 29 years old in good health. The CDR3 runs from the conserved cysteine through the conserved F or W.

CASMASGRSDEQFF,TRBV6-1,TRBJ2-1,14
CASSLTGGGNTIYF,TRBV7-2,TRBJ1-3,14
CASTDRGRNPYGYTF,TRBV6-5,TRBJ1-2,15
CASSRYRDYGYTF,TRBV7-2,TRBJ1-2,13
CSATTTTQSSYEQYF,TRBV20-1,TRBJ2-7,15
CASSRDGGSYNEQFF,TRBV25-1,TRBJ2-1,15
CASSARRGASGYNEQFF,TRBV7-2,TRBJ2-1,17
CATSDLRFGGPNTGELFF,TRBV24-1,TRBJ2-2,18
CSAQSREVSTDTQYF,TRBV20-1,TRBJ2-3,15
CSVETRLADNEQFF,TRBV29-1,TRBJ2-1,14
CASSLGTGSRDEQYF,TRBV5-8,TRBJ2-7,15
CASSLSEKLFF,TRBV12-3/TRBV12-4,TRBJ1-4,11
CSAIKGQDSTDTQYF,TRBV20-1,TRBJ2-3,15
CASSLGDRESHEQFF,TRBV28,TRBJ2-1,15
CSAGEPGQFTDTQYF,TRBV20-1,TRBJ2-3,15
CSAHETASSYNEQFF,TRBV20-1,TRBJ2-1,15
CASSSSGRASEQFF,TRBV7-2,TRBJ2-1,14
CASSGRPRSSYNEQFF,TRBV19,TRBJ2-1,16
CSARETRVDTQYF,TRBV20-1,TRBJ2-3,13
CASSELVIAGLDEQFF,TRBV2,TRBJ2-1,16
CASSQESGARSPLHF,TRBV3-1,TRBJ1-6,15
CASGWGMRNTIYF,TRBV12-3/TRBV12-4,TRBJ1-3,13
CASSPASGILDTQYF,TRBV18,TRBJ2-3,15
CASPALQGRVEKLFF,TRBV30,TRBJ1-4,15
CASSSARGLAKNIQYF,TRBV27,TRBJ2-4,16
CSARGRRSANVLTF,TRBV20-1,TRBJ2-6,14
CATSDGLDTQYF,TRBV24-1,TRBJ2-3,12
CASSLAPLKSSYEQYF,TRBV7-8,TRBJ2-7,16